The 10 T cell receptor beta chains in this list originate from one sample, sequenced in a study of blood T cell repertoires in COVID-19. The protocol was immunoSEQ multiplex PCR, while the TCRdb copy is restricted to in-frame clones and leaves out a portion. The table shows about 160,000 clones, with about four fifths occurring only once. Sequenced: PBMCs or T cells enriched from blood (not recorded which). These TCRs come from a woman aged 60 to 75 who had recovered from COVID-19.

This clone has a handful of counts. The V call is TRBV19, the J call TRBJ2-1, with 9 bases aligning to TRBD2. After removal of 0 bases from V and 3 bases from J, the junction contained 12 bases not matched to a gene. Germline values: CDR1 LNHDA, CDR2 SQIVND (reference sequence). This CDR3 contains 19 residues. This CDR3 is CASSIERAGGQNNYNEQFF. CDR3 nucleotides: TGTGCCAGTAGTATAGAACGAGCGGGGGGCCAAAATAACTACAATGAGCAGTTCTTC.

This clone turned up a few times. The chain combines TRBV12-3 or TRBV12-4 with TRBJ1-4; 9 bases fit TRBD1. The CDR3 sequence is 12 residues long. After removal of 8 bases from V and 10 bases from J, the junction contained 5 bases not matched to a gene. The CDR3 spells CASGTGSGKLFF. CDR3 sequence (DNA): TGTGCCAGCGGGACAGGGTCGGGAAAACTGTTTTTT.

The chain carries TRBV29-1 and TRBJ1-2; 8 nucleotides line up with TRBD1. Germline V gene sequence: CDR1 SQVTM, CDR2 ANQGSEA. The length of the CDR3 is 14 residues. The V gene end was trimmed by 6 bases and the J gene end by 7 bases; junction bases not matched to a gene: 13. In DNA form, the CDR3 reads TGCAGCGTAGAAACCCAGGGGGCGGTCGGTGGCTACACCTTC. It yields the protein CSVETQGAVGGYTF.

The chain is built from TRBV7-2 and TRBJ2-2, with D tentatively TRBD2 (7 bases). The V end lost 8 bases, the J end lost 0 bases, and 10 bases lay between the germline ends. CDR3 length equals 14 residues. The germline V gene encodes CDR1 SGHTA and CDR2 FQGNSA. The CDR3 protein is CASGGGTNTGELFF. The DNA of the CDR3 is TGTGCCAGCGGCGGGGGCACGAACACCGGGGAGCTGTTTTTT. The full variable domain, its missing parts supplied by reference TRBV7-2 and TRBJ2-2, is GAGVSQSPSNKVTEKGKDVELRCDPISGHTALYWYRQSLGQGLEFLIYFQGNSAPDKSGLPSDRFSAERTGGSVSTLTIQRTQQEDSAVYLCASGGGTNTGELFFGEGSRLTVL.

V gene TRBV5-1 combines with J gene TRBJ1-5; D is uncertain. CDR3 size: 15 residues. V gave up 4 bases and J gave up 2 bases, with 13 bases separating them. Germline CDR1 is SGHRS and CDR2 is YFSETQ. The CDR3 protein is CASSLDPRGNQPQHF. In nucleotides, the CDR3 is TGCGCCAGCAGCCTGGACCCAAGAGGCAATCAGCCCCAGCATTTT.

The rearrangement joins TRBV19 to TRBJ1-6; D might be TRBD1 (6 bases). With 3 bases removed from V and 7 bases from J, the gap between germline ends came to 10 bases. Germline values: CDR1 LNHDA, CDR2 SQIVND (reference sequence). The CDR3 extends over 14 amino acids. Here the CDR3 DNA reads TGTGCCAGTAGTATGTGGACAGTAAATTCACCCCTCCACTTT. Amino acids: CASSMWTVNSPLHF.

This clone came up once. The CDR3 sequence is CATSIGGSGPDTQYF. As DNA, the CDR3 is TGTGCCACCAGTATTGGGGGGAGTGGGCCAGATACGCAGTATTTT. The chain is built from TRBV24-1 and TRBJ2-3; a weak D match, TRBD2 (6 bases). This CDR3 contains 15 residues. Per germline, CDR1 KGHDR and CDR2 SFDVKD. The V end lost 6 bases, the J end lost 4 bases, and 16 bases lay between the germline ends.

V is TRBV3-1 (or the pseudogene TRBV3-2) and J is TRBJ2-1; 9 positions agree with TRBD1. The CDR3 sequence is 14 residues long. Germline values: CDR1 LGHDT, CDR2 YNNKEL (reference sequence). Trimming cost V 4 bases and J 7 bases; bases outside gene matches: 5. Here the CDR3 DNA reads TGTGCCAGCAGCCGGGACAGGGAATGGAATGAGCAGTTCTTC. Protein: CASSRDREWNEQFF.

The chain employs TRBV10-1 and TRBJ2-1, with D perhaps TRBD2 (5 bases). Looked up from germline, CDR1 is WNHNN and CDR2 is SYGVQD (reference sequence). Trimming shortened V by 5 bases and J by 0 bases, and 17 bases separated the two germline ends. The CDR3 sequence is 17 residues long. Written as DNA, the CDR3 is TGCGCCAGCAGTAAGTTAGGAGGACCCAGCTCCTACAATGAGCAGTTCTTC. Residues: CASSKLGGPSSYNEQFF.

V and J are TRBV7-9 and TRBJ1-1; weak D call: TRBD1 (5 bases). Trimming cost V 0 bases and J 3 bases, with 8 bases left between them. Germline CDR1 is SEHNR and CDR2 is FQNEAQ (reference sequence). The CDR3 length is 14 residues. The DNA of the CDR3 is TGTGCCAGCAGCTTAGCGTTAGGGGACACTGAAGCTTTCTTT. Translated, it gives CASSLALGDTEAFF.